The rows below give T cell receptor beta chains drawn from one sample of a study of T-cell memory formation after mild COVID-19. TCRdb recomputed calls from the 5' RACE reads with MiXCR, one row per CDR3 protein. Among about 360,000 distinct CDR3 sequences listed, 13% to 15% were seen once. Material: PBMCs or a T cell subset sorted from them (not recorded which). The receptors originated from a man aged 18 to 29 who had mild COVID-19 (a few samples of this study predate the infection). Cell type and time point are not known. Each CDR3 is given with its conserved first and last residue. D genes are given only for firm matches. Expanded clones get a size class; other rows say once, few or many, or leave the size out.

cdr3_aa cdr3_nt clone_size j_call v_call d_call cdr3_length
CASRQDRYTIYF TGCGCCAGCAGACAGGACAGATACACCATATATTTT many TRBJ1-3 TRBV5-1 - 12
CASSLGGGLSSYEQYF TGTGCCAGCAGCTTGGGGGGAGGGCTTAGCTCCTACGAGCAGTACTTC - TRBJ2-7 TRBV7-6 TRBD2 16
CSVRTEEYEQYF TGCAGCGTTAGGACGGAAGAGTACGAGCAGTACTTC - TRBJ2-7 TRBV29-1 - 12
CASDPFSWDNEQFF TGTGCCAGCGACCCGTTCTCCTGGGACAATGAGCAGTTCTTC few TRBJ2-1 TRBV7-9 - 14
CASSSANTEAFF TGCGCCAGCAGCTCAGCGAACACTGAAGCTTTCTTT - TRBJ1-1 TRBV4-1 - 12
CSARGGFSTDTQYF TGCAGTGCTAGGGGGGGGTTCAGCACAGATACGCAGTATTTT - TRBJ2-3 TRBV20-1 TRBD2 14
CASGGQPGELFF TGTGCCAGCGGAGGACAGCCCGGGGAGCTGTTTTTT - TRBJ2-2 TRBV28 - 12
CASSLEVPPGELFF TGTGCCAGCAGTTTAGAAGTGCCTCCCGGGGAGCTGTTTTTT - TRBJ2-2 TRBV12-3/TRBV12-4 - 14
CASSSGLGTYEQYF TGTGCCAGCAGCTCTGGACTAGGCACCTACGAGCAGTACTTC - TRBJ2-7 TRBV5-6 TRBD2 14
CASSFWVTRYTF TGTGCCAGCAGTTTTTGGGTTACCCGCTACACCTTC few TRBJ1-2 TRBV12-3/TRBV12-4 - 12